This TCR beta chain was identified in a study of blood T cell repertoires in COVID-19. About the study: The analysed material was cDNA or gDNA that came from T cells, B-cell-depleted T cells, or PBMCs.

Produced via immunoSEQ multiplex PCR; TCRdb's table is partial and in-frame only. Seen here are 130,000 or so clones, about four fifths observed once, and the top ten hold around 13%. Note on this clone: One end of the junction fails to match germline, which may point to a read error.

The CDR3 has 14 amino acids. Germline V lookup: CDR1 SSHAT, CDR2 FNYEAQ (reference sequence). This sequence originates from a human donor in a cohort sampled during active COVID-19. The sequenced material came from peripheral blood. The rearrangement uses TRBV7-7 and TRBJ2-5; weak D call: TRBD2 (6 bases). The CDR3 nucleotides are TGTGCTAGCAGCCGAGCGCGGGGACAAGAGACCCAGTACTTC. Translated: CASSRARGQETQYF.